This T cell receptor beta chain was obtained from a study of T cell responses to AZD1222 COVID-19 vaccine. Findings of the study overall: Spike-specific TCR depth and breadth grew after two AZD1222 doses. Samples come after the peak T cell response, not at day 14. Nearly half of spike-specific TCRs reportedly target variant regions that are unmutated in the B.1.351 and B.1.1.7 variants. Donors were chiefly white British, with a greater number of females, and clonal diversity was perhaps underestimated.

This clone has just one count. Its antigen is still unknown. The germline V gene encodes CDR1 LGHNT and CDR2 FRNRAP. The CDR3 loop spans 12 amino acids. V was clipped by 2 bases and J by 5 bases, with 6 bases between them. Repertoires were generated with immunoSEQ multiplex PCR, while TCRdb's copy carries only in-frame clones and drops some. The repertoire consists of about 82,000 clones, with 85% to 95% occurring once and the leading ten covering approximately 5.2%. The starting material was peripheral blood, obtained on day 0 of AZD1222 vaccination. This chain joins TRBV12-5 and TRBJ1-1; no reliable D call. This clonotype originated in an adult in good health. As DNA, the CDR3 is TGTGCTAGTGGTTTGATCGGTACTGAAGCTTTCTTT. Protein sequence: CASGLIGTEAFF.